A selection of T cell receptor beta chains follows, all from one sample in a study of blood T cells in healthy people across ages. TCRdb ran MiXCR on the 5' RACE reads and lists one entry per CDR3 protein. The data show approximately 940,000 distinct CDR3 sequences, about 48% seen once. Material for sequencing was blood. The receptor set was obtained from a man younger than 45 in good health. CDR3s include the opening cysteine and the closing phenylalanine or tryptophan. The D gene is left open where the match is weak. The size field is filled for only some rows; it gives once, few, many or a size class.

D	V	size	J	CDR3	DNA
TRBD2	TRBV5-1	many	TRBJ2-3	CASSSTSGGLTDTQYF	TGCGCCAGCAGCTCGACTAGCGGGGGGCTCACAGATACGCAGTATTTT
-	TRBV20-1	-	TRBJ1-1	CSANAKTGQGRDTEAFF	TGCAGTGCTAACGCTAAAACAGGGCAGGGGAGGGACACTGAAGCTTTCTTT
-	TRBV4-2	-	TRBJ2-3	CASSQELSSTDTQYF	TGTGCCAGCAGCCAAGAGCTTTCTAGCACAGATACGCAGTATTTT
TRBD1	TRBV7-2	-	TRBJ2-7	CASSSDRGSLEQYF	TGTGCCAGCAGCTCCGACAGGGGGTCACTCGAGCAGTACTTC
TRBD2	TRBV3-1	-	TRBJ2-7	CASSQAGLAPYEQYF	TGTGCCAGCAGCCAAGCCGGACTAGCCCCCTACGAGCAGTACTTC
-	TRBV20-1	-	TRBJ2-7	CSARDPVSYEQYF	TGCAGTGCTAGAGATCCGGTCTCCTACGAGCAGTACTTC
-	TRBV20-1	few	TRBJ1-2	CSAYFSGYTF	TGCAGTGCTTACTTTAGCGGCTACACCTTC
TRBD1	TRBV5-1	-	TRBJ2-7	CASSLVPGGNYEQYF	TGCGCCAGCAGCTTGGTGCCAGGGGGTAACTACGAGCAGTACTTC
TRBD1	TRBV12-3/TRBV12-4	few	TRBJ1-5	CASSPTQGGNQPQHF	TGTGCCAGCAGCCCAACCCAGGGGGGCAATCAGCCCCAGCATTTT
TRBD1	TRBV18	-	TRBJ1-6	CASSGQGYSPLHF	TGTGCCAGCTCGGGACAGGGCTATTCACCCCTCCACTTT